A selection of T cell receptor beta chains follows, all from one sample in a study of shared clonotypes between healthy human individuals. Measured with immunoSEQ multiplex PCR; TCRdb has only the in-frame clones, and not every one. This table holds fewer than 100,000 clones, 67% found once. Input material: memory CD8+ T cells sorted from blood. The receptors were sampled from a man aged 25 to 40 in good health. Each CDR3 is given with its conserved first and last residue. The D gene is left open where the match is weak. The listing skips clone size in some rows; elsewhere it reads once, few, many or a size class.

J	D	V	size	CDR3	DNA
TRBJ2-3	TRBD1	TRBV7-2	.	CASSKAGTGNTDTQYF	TGTGCCAGCAGCAAAGCCGGGACAGGGAACACAGATACGCAGTATTTT
TRBJ1-1	.	TRBV30	.	CALRPGSTEAFF	TGTGCCTTAAGGCCGGGGAGCACTGAAGCTTTCTTT
TRBJ1-2	TRBD1	TRBV10-3	.	CAILSTTGRNGYTF	TGTGCCATCCTATCGACGACAGGGCGAAATGGCTACACCTTC
TRBJ2-7	TRBD1	TRBV2	.	CASISVGTAIYEQYF	TGTGCCAGCATTAGCGTTGGGACAGCTATTTACGAGCAGTACTTC
TRBJ2-7	.	TRBV5-1	.	CASSLEGSSYEQYF	TGCGCCAGCAGCTTGGAGGGGAGCTCCTACGAGCAGTACTTC
TRBJ1-1	TRBD1	TRBV6-1	few	CASRAGGANTEAFF	TGTGCCAGCAGGGCAGGGGGCGCGAACACTGAAGCTTTCTTT
TRBJ2-3	TRBD2	TRBV9	.	CASSVSGRAAEAQYF	TGTGCCAGCAGCGTAAGCGGGAGGGCCGCAGAAGCGCAGTATTTT
TRBJ2-1	.	TRBV28	few	CASSTGLSDYNEQFF	TGTGCCAGCAGCACAGGGTTATCAGACTACAATGAGCAGTTCTTC
TRBJ2-1	TRBD1	TRBV25-1	.	CASSEYGTGFNEQFF	TGTGCCAGCAGTGAATATGGGACAGGGTTCAATGAGCAGTTCTTC
TRBJ2-1	.	TRBV18	.	CASSPQNYNEQFF	TGTGCCAGCTCCCCACAAAACTACAATGAGCAGTTCTTC
TRBJ2-5	.	TRBV7-8	.	CASSLVSGFTQETQYF	TGTGCCAGCAGCTTAGTAAGCGGTTTCACCCAAGAGACCCAGTACTTC
TRBJ1-2	.	TRBV6-5	.	CASSSQQGSDYGYTF	TGTGCCAGCAGTTCCCAACAGGGTTCGGACTATGGCTACACCTTC
TRBJ2-7	TRBD1	TRBV4-3	many	CASSQIQGASYEQYF	TGCGCCAGCAGCCAAATACAGGGGGCGTCCTACGAGCAGTACTTC
TRBJ2-7	TRBD2	TRBV5-4	.	CASSFSSGRGEQYF	TGTGCCAGCAGCTTCTCTAGCGGGAGGGGTGAGCAGTACTTC
TRBJ2-7	.	TRBV5-1	.	CASSLEGRYEQYF	TGCGCCAGCAGCTTGGAGGGGCGCTACGAGCAGTACTTC
TRBJ2-7	.	TRBV6-6	few	CASSSPERSSYEQYF	TGTGCCAGCAGTTCACCGGAGCGGAGCTCCTACGAGCAGTACTTC
TRBJ2-7	.	TRBV7-2	few	CASSENYEQYF	TGTGCCAGCAGCGAAAACTACGAGCAGTACTTC
TRBJ1-1	.	TRBV5-1	.	CASSPDGRNTEAFF	TGCGCCAGCAGCCCGGACGGACGGAACACTGAAGCTTTCTTT
TRBJ2-7	TRBD2	TRBV4-1	few	CASSIGLAGDEQYF	TGCGCCAGCAGCATCGGACTAGCGGGGGACGAGCAGTACTTC
TRBJ2-1	.	TRBV6-4	many	CASSDGVESSYNEQFF	TGTGCCAGCAGTGACGGGGTGGAGAGCTCCTACAATGAGCAGTTCTTC
TRBJ1-1	.	TRBV19	.	CASSGRGNLNTEAFF	TGTGCCAGTAGTGGCCGAGGGAACTTGAACACTGAAGCTTTCTTT
TRBJ1-3	.	TRBV28	.	CASRRSGNTIYF	TGTGCCAGTCGACGGTCTGGAAACACCATATATTTT
TRBJ1-2	.	TRBV6-1	.	CASSDPRLNYGYTF	TGTGCCAGCAGTGACCCGAGATTAAACTATGGCTACACCTTC
TRBJ2-6	.	TRBV15	.	CATSREGGSGANVLTF	TGTGCCACCAGCAGAGAGGGTGGTTCTGGGGCCAACGTCCTGACTTTC
TRBJ2-7	TRBD2	TRBV2	.	CASKVLAGAEQYF	TGTGCCAGCAAGGTCCTAGCGGGAGCCGAGCAGTACTTC
TRBJ2-5	.	TRBV5-1	.	CASSFTVQETQYF	TGCGCCAGCAGCTTCACAGTCCAAGAGACCCAGTACTTC
TRBJ2-1	.	TRBV7-9	.	CASSLATGAYNEQFF	TGTGCCAGCAGCTTAGCGACGGGAGCCTACAATGAGCAGTTCTTC
TRBJ2-7	TRBD2	TRBV11-2	.	CASSLWTSGTYEQYF	TGTGCCAGCAGCCTCTGGACTAGCGGGACCTACGAGCAGTACTTC
TRBJ1-4	.	TRBV7-2	.	CASSPARGGENEKLFF	TGTGCCAGCAGCCCCGCCCGTGGGGGGGAGAATGAAAAACTGTTTTTT
TRBJ2-1	.	TRBV25-1	.	CASSVNREVNEQFF	TGTGCCAGCAGTGTCAACAGGGAGGTCAATGAGCAGTTCTTC
TRBJ2-2	TRBD1	TRBV7-2	.	CASSSVRQGGELFF	TGTGCCAGCAGCTCCGTCAGACAGGGCGGGGAGCTGTTTTTT
TRBJ2-6	.	TRBV5-6	.	CASSPPQGSGANVLTF	TGTGCCAGCAGCCCACCGCAAGGCTCTGGGGCCAACGTCCTGACTTTC
TRBJ1-5	.	TRBV6-1	.	CASSEIGGPAPQHF	TGTGCCAGCAGTGAAATAGGGGGGCCGGCGCCCCAGCATTTT
TRBJ2-5	TRBD2	TRBV2	once	CASSEGIGLAGDRETQYF	TGTGCCAGCAGTGAGGGAATCGGACTAGCGGGAGACAGAGAGACCCAGTACTTC
TRBJ2-1	.	TRBV6-4	many	CASSPQPDSYNEQFF	TGTGCCAGCAGCCCTCAGCCGGACAGTTACAATGAGCAGTTCTTC
TRBJ2-2	.	TRBV28	.	CASRGQQFSNTGELFF	TGTGCCAGCAGGGGACAACAGTTTAGCAACACCGGGGAGCTGTTTTTT
TRBJ2-7	TRBD2	TRBV7-8	.	CASSSLAGVSYEQYF	TGTGCCAGCAGCTCCTTAGCGGGAGTTAGTTACGAGCAGTACTTC
TRBJ2-7	TRBD1	TRBV11-2	many	CASSLSGGRYEQYF	TGTGCCAGCAGCTTATCAGGGGGCAGATACGAGCAGTACTTC
TRBJ2-7	.	TRBV11-1	.	CASSLVRANEQYF	TGTGCCAGCAGCTTGGTCAGGGCTAACGAGCAGTACTTC
TRBJ1-4	.	TRBV19	.	CASSPPWGEKLFF	TGTGCCAGTAGTCCACCCTGGGGTGAAAAACTGTTTTTT
TRBJ2-1	TRBD1	TRBV11-3	.	CASSLRDSLYNEQFF	TGTGCCAGCAGCCTCCGGGACAGCTTATACAATGAGCAGTTCTTC
TRBJ2-6	TRBD1	TRBV28	many	CASSYGGTGTGANVLTF	TGTGCCAGCAGTTACGGCGGGACAGGGACCGGGGCCAACGTCCTGACTTTC
TRBJ2-7	TRBD2	TRBV27	.	CASSYKGLGSYEQYF	TGTGCCAGCAGTTATAAAGGACTAGGGTCCTACGAGCAGTACTTC
TRBJ1-5	.	TRBV4-3	.	CASSPGPTSNQPQHF	TGCGCCAGCAGCCCGGGACCTACTAGCAATCAGCCCCAGCATTTT
TRBJ1-3	.	TRBV6-1	once	CASSRGRISGNTIYF	TGTGCCAGCAGTAGAGGACGTATCTCTGGAAACACCATATATTTT
TRBJ2-1	TRBD1	TRBV7-6	.	CASSSGTGVYNEQFF	TGTGCCAGCAGCTCCGGGACAGGAGTCTACAATGAGCAGTTCTTC
TRBJ2-7	.	TRBV25-1	.	CASTTGYEQYF	TGTGCCAGCACGACGGGCTACGAGCAGTACTTC
TRBJ2-1	.	TRBV7-2	.	CASSSGRRAEQFF	TGTGCCAGCAGCTCCGGCCGGAGGGCAGAGCAGTTCTTC
TRBJ2-1	TRBD2	TRBV5-4	once	CAVGDYYNEQFF	TGTGCCGTAGGGGACTATTACAATGAGCAGTTCTTC
TRBJ1-2	.	TRBV27	.	CASSLSGGGGYTF	TGTGCCAGCAGTTTATCTGGGGGGGGCGGCTACACCTTC
TRBJ2-7	TRBD2	TRBV9	many	CASSSGSSYEQYF	TGTGCCAGCTCTAGCGGCAGCTCCTACGAGCAGTACTTC
TRBJ2-1	.	TRBV5-4	.	CASSQETSDGDEQFF	TGTGCCAGCAGCCAAGAAACTAGTGACGGGGATGAGCAGTTCTTC
TRBJ1-5	.	TRBV4-3	.	CASSQELFWDQPQHF	TGCGCCAGCAGCCAAGAGCTATTCTGGGATCAGCCCCAGCATTTT